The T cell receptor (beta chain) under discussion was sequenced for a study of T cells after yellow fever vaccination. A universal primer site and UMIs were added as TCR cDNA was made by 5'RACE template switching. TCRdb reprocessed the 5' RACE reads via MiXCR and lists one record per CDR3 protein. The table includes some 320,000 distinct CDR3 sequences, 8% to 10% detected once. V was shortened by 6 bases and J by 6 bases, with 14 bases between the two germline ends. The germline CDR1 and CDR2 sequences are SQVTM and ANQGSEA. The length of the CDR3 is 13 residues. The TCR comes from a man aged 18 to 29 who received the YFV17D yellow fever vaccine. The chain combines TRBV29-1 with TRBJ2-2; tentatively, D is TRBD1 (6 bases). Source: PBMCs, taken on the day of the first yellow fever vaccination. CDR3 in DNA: TGCAGCGTAAACACAGGGTTGTCCGGGGAGCTGTTTTTT. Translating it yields CSVNTGLSGELFF.